The rows below give T cell receptor beta chains drawn from one sample of a study of blood T cell repertoires in COVID-19. Assay: immunoSEQ multiplex PCR; the TCRdb copy retains only in-frame clones and omits some. This table has roughly 120,000 clones, around 77% appearing once. Sequenced input: peripheral blood. The source of these receptors is a human donor in a cohort sampled during active COVID-19. Both conserved end residues are part of each CDR3. D genes are given only for firm matches. Some rows mark clone size as missing; the rest say once, few, many or name a class of expanded clone.

D gene: TRBD2; V gene: TRBV11-3; clone size: -; J gene: TRBJ2-7; CDR3 DNA: TGTGCCAGCAGCTTAGTGACTAGCGAGGCCTACGAGCAGTACTTC; CDR3 protein: CASSLVTSEAYEQYF
D gene: -; V gene: TRBV4-2; clone size: -; J gene: TRBJ2-7; CDR3 DNA: TGTGCCAGCAGCCAAGAGGTGGTCCCGATGGACTACCCCTACGAGCAGTACTTC; CDR3 protein: CASSQEVVPMDYPYEQYF
D gene: -; V gene: TRBV13; clone size: few; J gene: TRBJ2-5; CDR3 DNA: TGTGCCAGCAGCATCGTACAAGAGACCCAGTACTTC; CDR3 protein: CASSIVQETQYF
D gene: TRBD1; V gene: TRBV9; clone size: -; J gene: TRBJ1-1; CDR3 DNA: TGTGCCAGCAGCGTAGGGGGACAGGGGTTGGACACTGAAGCTTTCTTT; CDR3 protein: CASSVGGQGLDTEAFF
D gene: -; V gene: TRBV27; clone size: -; J gene: TRBJ2-7; CDR3 DNA: TGTGCCAGCGGGCCCAGGCAGTCCTACGAGCAGTACTTC; CDR3 protein: CASGPRQSYEQYF
D gene: TRBD1; V gene: TRBV7-9; clone size: -; J gene: TRBJ2-7; CDR3 DNA: TGTGCCAGCAGCTTAGATATTGGACAGGGGCTTGTCGAGCAGTACTTC; CDR3 protein: CASSLDIGQGLVEQYF
D gene: TRBD2; V gene: TRBV19; clone size: -; J gene: TRBJ2-7; CDR3 DNA: TGTGCCAGTAGTCGTGCGGGAGGGCTCCAGGGCGAGCAGTACTTC; CDR3 protein: CASSRAGGLQGEQYF
D gene: -; V gene: TRBV7-9; clone size: -; J gene: TRBJ2-7; CDR3 DNA: TGTGCCAGCAGCTCGGACAGAGAGGTCTACGAGCAGTACTTC; CDR3 protein: CASSSDREVYEQYF
D gene: TRBD1; V gene: TRBV28; clone size: -; J gene: TRBJ1-1; CDR3 DNA: TGTGCCAGCAGTTCGTTAGGGACAGGGGGCAGGATGAACACTGAAGCTTTCTTT; CDR3 protein: CASSSLGTGGRMNTEAFF
D gene: TRBD1; V gene: TRBV11-1; clone size: -; J gene: TRBJ2-7; CDR3 DNA: TGTGCCAGCAGCCCCTGGACAGGGGGTTCCTACGAGCAGTACTTC; CDR3 protein: CASSPWTGGSYEQYF
D gene: -; V gene: TRBV5-1; clone size: -; J gene: TRBJ2-7; CDR3 DNA: TGCGCCAGCAGCTTGGGATTCGGACAGAACTACGAGCAGTACTTC; CDR3 protein: CASSLGFGQNYEQYF
D gene: -; V gene: TRBV27; clone size: -; J gene: TRBJ1-5; CDR3 DNA: TGTGCCAGCAGCACCGGGACTTCCAATCAGCCCCAGCATTTT; CDR3 protein: CASSTGTSNQPQHF
D gene: -; V gene: TRBV21-1; clone size: -; J gene: TRBJ2-1; CDR3 DNA: TGTGCCAGCAGCGGCCGGTTGTGGCGGAGATACAATGAGCAGTTCTTC; CDR3 protein: CASSGRLWRRYNEQFF
D gene: TRBD2; V gene: TRBV30; clone size: -; J gene: TRBJ2-2; CDR3 DNA: TGTGCCTGGTTGGCGCTAGCGGGGGGGCCGAACACCGGGGAGCTGTTTTTT; CDR3 protein: CAWLALAGGPNTGELFF
D gene: TRBD2; V gene: TRBV7-6; clone size: -; J gene: TRBJ2-7; CDR3 DNA: TGTGCCAGCAGCTTTGACGGGGAGGGAGGAACCTACGAGCAGTACTTC; CDR3 protein: CASSFDGEGGTYEQYF
D gene: -; V gene: TRBV7-6; clone size: once; J gene: TRBJ2-1; CDR3 DNA: TGTGCCAGCAGCTTAGGGGGTCGGACCTTCCATCTAGCCGATGAGCAGTTCTTC; CDR3 protein: CASSLGGRTFHLADEQFF
D gene: -; V gene: TRBV27; clone size: -; J gene: TRBJ1-5; CDR3 DNA: TGTGCCAGCAGTTTACAGGGGTACAATCAGCCCCAGCATTTT; CDR3 protein: CASSLQGYNQPQHF
D gene: -; V gene: TRBV2; clone size: few; J gene: TRBJ2-7; CDR3 DNA: TGTGCCAGCTCTCTCGGGGTCGACGAGCAGTACTTC; CDR3 protein: CASSLGVDEQYF
D gene: TRBD2; V gene: TRBV3-1/TRBV3-2; clone size: -; J gene: TRBJ2-7; CDR3 DNA: TGTGCCAGCAGCCGAGGACTAGCGGGGGGGCGAGGCGAGCAGTACTTC; CDR3 protein: CASSRGLAGGRGEQYF
D gene: TRBD1; V gene: TRBV5-6; clone size: -; J gene: TRBJ1-2; CDR3 DNA: TGTGCCAGCAGCTACACAGGGGGCGCGGGTAGGAGCGGCTACACCTTC; CDR3 protein: CASSYTGGAGRSGYTF
D gene: -; V gene: TRBV27; clone size: -; J gene: TRBJ2-7; CDR3 DNA: TGTGCCAGCAGTTTTCTCGGGGGAACCTACGAGCAGTACTTC; CDR3 protein: CASSFLGGTYEQYF
D gene: TRBD1; V gene: TRBV18; clone size: -; J gene: TRBJ2-7; CDR3 DNA: TGTGCCAGCTCATCGGACAGGGCGACCCACGAGCAGTACTTC; CDR3 protein: CASSSDRATHEQYF
D gene: TRBD1; V gene: TRBV5-8; clone size: -; J gene: TRBJ1-3; CDR3 DNA: TGTGCCAGCAGCTTCCGACAGGGGGTCGGAAACACCATATATTTT; CDR3 protein: CASSFRQGVGNTIYF
D gene: TRBD1; V gene: TRBV12-5; clone size: -; J gene: TRBJ2-7; CDR3 DNA: TGTGCTAGTGGCCCGCCGGGACAGGGAGGCCACGAGCAGTACTTC; CDR3 protein: CASGPPGQGGHEQYF
D gene: -; V gene: TRBV2; clone size: -; J gene: TRBJ1-1; CDR3 DNA: TGTGCCAGCGGACGACAGGTTTTGAGGAACACTGAAGCTTTCTTT; CDR3 protein: CASGRQVLRNTEAFF
D gene: -; V gene: TRBV3-1/TRBV3-2; clone size: -; J gene: TRBJ1-1; CDR3 DNA: TGTGCCAGCAGCCAAGGGGGGGGGCGGAAGGCTTTCTTT; CDR3 protein: CASSQGGGRKAFF
D gene: TRBD2; V gene: TRBV27; clone size: -; J gene: TRBJ2-1; CDR3 DNA: TGTGCCACCGGGACTAGCGGGACCATCTCCTACAATGAGCAGTTCTTC; CDR3 protein: CATGTSGTISYNEQFF
D gene: -; V gene: TRBV30; clone size: few; J gene: TRBJ2-7; CDR3 DNA: TGTGCCTGGAGTACAGGTAGCTCCTACGAGCAGTACTTC; CDR3 protein: CAWSTGSSYEQYF
D gene: TRBD2; V gene: TRBV2; clone size: many; J gene: TRBJ2-1; CDR3 DNA: TGTGCCAGCAGTATAGCGGGGTACAATGAGCAGTTCTTC; CDR3 protein: CASSIAGYNEQFF